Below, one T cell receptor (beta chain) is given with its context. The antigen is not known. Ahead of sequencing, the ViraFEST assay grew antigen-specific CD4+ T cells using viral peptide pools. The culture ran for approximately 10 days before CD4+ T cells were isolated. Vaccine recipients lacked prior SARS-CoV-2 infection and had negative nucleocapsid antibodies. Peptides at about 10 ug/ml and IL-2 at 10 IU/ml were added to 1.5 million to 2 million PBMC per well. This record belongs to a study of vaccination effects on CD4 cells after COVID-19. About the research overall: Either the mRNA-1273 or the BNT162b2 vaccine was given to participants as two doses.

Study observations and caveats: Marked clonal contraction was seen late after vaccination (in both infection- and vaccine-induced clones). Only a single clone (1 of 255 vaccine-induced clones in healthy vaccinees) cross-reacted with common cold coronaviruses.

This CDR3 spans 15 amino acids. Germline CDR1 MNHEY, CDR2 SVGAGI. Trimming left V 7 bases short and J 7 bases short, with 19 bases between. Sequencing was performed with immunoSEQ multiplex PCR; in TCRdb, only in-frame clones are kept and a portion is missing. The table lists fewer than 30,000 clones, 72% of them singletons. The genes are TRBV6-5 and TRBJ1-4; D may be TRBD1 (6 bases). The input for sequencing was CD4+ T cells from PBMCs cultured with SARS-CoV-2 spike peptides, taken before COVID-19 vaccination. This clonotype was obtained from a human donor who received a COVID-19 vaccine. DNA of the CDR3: TGTGCCAGCATCCAAGGGGGGGCAGGATTTGAAAAACTGTTTTTT. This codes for CASIQGGAGFEKLFF.